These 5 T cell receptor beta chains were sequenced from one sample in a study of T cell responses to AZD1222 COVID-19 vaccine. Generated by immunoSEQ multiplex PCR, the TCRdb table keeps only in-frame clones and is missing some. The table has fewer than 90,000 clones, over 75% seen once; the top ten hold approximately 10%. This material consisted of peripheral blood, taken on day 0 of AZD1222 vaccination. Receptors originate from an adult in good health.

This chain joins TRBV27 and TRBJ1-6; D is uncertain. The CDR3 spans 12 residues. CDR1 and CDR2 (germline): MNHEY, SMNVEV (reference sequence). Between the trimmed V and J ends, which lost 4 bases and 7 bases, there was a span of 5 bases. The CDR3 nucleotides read TGTGCCAGCAGTTGGGTAAATTCACCCCTCCACTTT. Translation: CASSWVNSPLHF.

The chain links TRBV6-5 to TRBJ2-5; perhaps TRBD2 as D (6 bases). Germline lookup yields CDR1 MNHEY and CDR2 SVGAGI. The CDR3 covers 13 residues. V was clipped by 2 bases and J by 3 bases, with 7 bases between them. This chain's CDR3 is CASSYEREETQYF. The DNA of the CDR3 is TGTGCCAGCAGTTACGAGCGGGAAGAGACCCAGTACTTC.

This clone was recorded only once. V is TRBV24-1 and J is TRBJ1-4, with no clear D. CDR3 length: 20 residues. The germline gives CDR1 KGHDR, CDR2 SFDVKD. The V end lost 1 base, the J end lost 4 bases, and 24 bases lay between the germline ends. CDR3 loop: CATSDFPRGHTDRLNEKLFF. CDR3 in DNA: TGTGCCACCAGTGATTTCCCCAGAGGGCACACGGACCGACTTAATGAAAAACTGTTTTTT.

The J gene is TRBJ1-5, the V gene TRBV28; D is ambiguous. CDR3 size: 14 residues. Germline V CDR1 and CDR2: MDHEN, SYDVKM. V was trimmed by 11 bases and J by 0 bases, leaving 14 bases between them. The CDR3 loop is CALQSAYSNQPQHF. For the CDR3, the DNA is TGTGCCCTTCAGTCAGCCTATAGCAATCAGCCCCAGCATTTT.

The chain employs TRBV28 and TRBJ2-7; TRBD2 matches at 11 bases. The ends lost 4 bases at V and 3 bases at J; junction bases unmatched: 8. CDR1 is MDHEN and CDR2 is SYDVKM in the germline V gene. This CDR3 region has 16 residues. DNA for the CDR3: TGTGCCAGCAGTTCTGGGACTAGCGGAGCAAACTACGAGCAGTACTTC. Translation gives CASSSGTSGANYEQYF.